This T cell receptor (beta chain) was profiled in a study of blood T cell repertoires in COVID-19. Looking at the study overall: PBMCs, B-cell-depleted T cells, or T cells provided the cDNA or gDNA that made up the material.

Using immunoSEQ multiplex PCR, the repertoire was profiled, and TCRdb retains in-frame clones only, with some absent. In the table there are fewer than 70,000 clones, 65% to 90% of which are singletons. The sequenced sample was peripheral blood. The receptor's source is an older woman with acute or convalescent COVID-19.

The CDR3: CASSYSTDSGEKLFF. In DNA form, the CDR3 reads TGTGCCAGCAGTTACTCGACGGACTCGGGTGAAAAACTGTTTTTT. The J gene is TRBJ1-4, the V gene TRBV6-5; D uncertain. CDR1 MNHEY and CDR2 SVGAGI come from the germline V gene. The CDR3 has 15 residues. The V and J ends lost 0 bases and 7 bases respectively, with 12 bases between them.